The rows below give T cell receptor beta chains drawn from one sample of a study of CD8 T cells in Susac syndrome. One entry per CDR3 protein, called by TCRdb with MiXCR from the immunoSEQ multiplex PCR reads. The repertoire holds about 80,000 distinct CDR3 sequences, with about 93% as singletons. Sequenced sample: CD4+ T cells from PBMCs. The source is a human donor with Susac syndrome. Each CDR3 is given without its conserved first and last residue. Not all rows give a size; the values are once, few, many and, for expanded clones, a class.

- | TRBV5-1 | ASSLTAGVDYEQY
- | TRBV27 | ASKTGGAAKNIQY
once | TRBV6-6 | ASSYQNTGELF
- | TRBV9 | ASSVARDPGNTIY
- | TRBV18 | ASSTGTGNQPQH
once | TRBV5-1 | ASSLGGPGGEQF
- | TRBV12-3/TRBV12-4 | ASSFSGWGTEAF
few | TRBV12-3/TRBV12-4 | ASSRDTGAQY
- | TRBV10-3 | AIRGTSGAKGYEQY
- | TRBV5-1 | ASSRGTDPYEQY
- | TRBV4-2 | ASSPASGSSYNEQF
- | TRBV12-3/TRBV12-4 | ASRGSYEQY
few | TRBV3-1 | ASSPPGYTEAF
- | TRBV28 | ASSWPPPVGQFSGELF
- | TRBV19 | ASSLDRVTDTQY
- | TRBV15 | ATSRGVMASEQY
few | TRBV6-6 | ASSSGGATDTQY
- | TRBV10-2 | ATSRGLTSNEQF
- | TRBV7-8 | ASMGLGLSGANVLT
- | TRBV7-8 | ASSQLAGALTDTQY
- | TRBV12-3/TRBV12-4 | ASSPRGTIPYEQY
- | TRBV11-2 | ASSLATIPYNSPLH
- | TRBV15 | ATSGTGGYEQF
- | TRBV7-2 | ASSFNRDNEQF
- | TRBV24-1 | ATSDETSGRHNEQF
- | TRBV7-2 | ASSYNTGQRFQETQY
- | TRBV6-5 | ASRIDRGERNEQF
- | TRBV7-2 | ASSPGAGGFNQPQH
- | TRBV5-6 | ASSPRSARANVLT
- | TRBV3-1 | ASTLVPGREQF
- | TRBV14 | ASSPYRVAGASPYEQY
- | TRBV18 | ASSPPGLAGYNEQF
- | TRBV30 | AWFVRANTEAF
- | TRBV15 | ATSRAWGIYNEQF
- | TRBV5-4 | ASSLVKQGRMETQY
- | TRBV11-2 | ASSAVGGSTDTQY
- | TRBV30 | AWGRRTGAGANVLT
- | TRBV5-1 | ASSLGLSLGGAGRTGELF
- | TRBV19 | ASRGRAKDTQY
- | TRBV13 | ASSATSGGAGNEQF
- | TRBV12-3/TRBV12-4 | ASSPTSGGARNEQF
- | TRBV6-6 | VCRGRRDTEAF
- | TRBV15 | ATSRERGFLDEQY
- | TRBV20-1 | SAYGTNTGELF
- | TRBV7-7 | ASSLLGRVETQY
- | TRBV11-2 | ASSLAGVNSGANVLT
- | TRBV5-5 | ASTWQAGISYEQY